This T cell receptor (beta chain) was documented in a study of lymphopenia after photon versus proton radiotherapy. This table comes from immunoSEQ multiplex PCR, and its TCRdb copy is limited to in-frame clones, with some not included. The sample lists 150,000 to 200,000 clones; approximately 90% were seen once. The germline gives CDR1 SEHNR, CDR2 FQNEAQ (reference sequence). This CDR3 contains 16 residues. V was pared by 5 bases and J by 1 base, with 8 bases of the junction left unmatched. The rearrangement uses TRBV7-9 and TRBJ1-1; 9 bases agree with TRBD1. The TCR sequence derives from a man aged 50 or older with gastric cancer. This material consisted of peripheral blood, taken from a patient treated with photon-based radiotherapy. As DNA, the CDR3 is TGTGCCAGCAGCACCAGGACAGGGGCTGGGAACACTGAAGCTTTCTTT. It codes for CASSTRTGAGNTEAFF.